This T cell receptor (beta chain) derives from a study of response to subunit inactivated influenza vaccine. Study outcomes and limitations: Every seasonal influenza vaccination brings in few new T cells, the authors suggested.

From the RT-PCR reads, TCRdb called clonotypes with MiXCR, one entry per CDR3 protein. The sample includes under 550,000 distinct CDR3 sequences, about 7.6% seen only once; the top ten take approximately 13%. Germline CDR1 reads MGHDK; CDR2 reads SYGVNS. The CDR3 runs to 16 residues. V shed 2 bases, J shed 7 bases, and the junction held 10 bases outside the gene matches. This clonotype has a handful of counts. Its target is unknown. Sequencing was performed on PBMCs from blood, taken 23 to 25 months after vaccination. The V gene is TRBV25-1, the J gene TRBJ1-4, with 7 bases fitting TRBD1. This TCR came from a man in his fifties or sixties who received an inactivated influenza vaccine. In nucleotides, the CDR3 is TGTGCCAGCAGTGAAAGGGCCAGGGGGAGGAGTGAAAAACTGTTTTTT. Its translation: CASSERARGRSEKLFF. Looking up the rest from reference TRBV25-1 and TRBJ1-4 gives the full variable domain: EADIYQTPRYLVIGTGKKITLECSQTMGHDKMYWYQQDPGMELHLIHYSYGVNSTEKGDLSSESTVSRIRTEHFPLTLESARPSHTSQYLCASSERARGRSEKLFFGSGTQLSVL.